This passage covers 25 T cell receptor beta chains from one sample sequenced in a study of blood T cell repertoires in COVID-19. The assay was immunoSEQ multiplex PCR, and TCRdb's table has in-frame clones only and misses some. This table has approximately 76,000 clones, around nine tenths appearing once. Sequencing was performed on peripheral blood. The receptor source for this set is a man younger than 40 with acute or convalescent COVID-19.

J is TRBJ2-5 and V is TRBV10-3, with D maybe TRBD1 (6 bases). The germline V and J ends were trimmed by 4 bases and 5 bases, with 14 bases remaining between them. The germline V gene has CDR1 ENHRY and CDR2 SYGVKD. CDR3 length: 14 amino acids. DNA for the CDR3: TGTGCCATCAGTGGCAGGGGAAATGATGAGACCCAGTACTTC. Translating gives CAISGRGNDETQYF.

CDR3 DNA sequence: TGTGCCAGCACCTCCCGCGGCGGTAGCACAGATACGCAGTATTTT. Translating gives CASTSRGGSTDTQYF. The J gene is TRBJ2-3, the V gene TRBV5-6, with D uncertain. Germline CDR1 is SGHDT and CDR2 is YYEEEE. V lost 6 bases to trimming and J lost 0 bases, with 14 bases between them. This CDR3 spans 15 amino acids. Filled out from reference TRBV5-6 and TRBJ2-3, the complete variable domain reads DAGVTQSPTHLIKTRGQQVTLRCSPKSGHDTVSWYQQALGQGPQFIFQYYEEEERQRGNFPDRFSGHQFPNYSSELNVNALLLGDSALYLCASTSRGGSTDTQYFGPGTRLTVL.

J is TRBJ1-2 and V is TRBV5-4; 7 bases agree with TRBD1. CDR3 length: 13 residues. J was trimmed by 4 bases and V by 3 bases; bases with no gene match: 3. CDR1 is SGHNT and CDR2 is YYREEE in the germline V gene (reference sequence). DNA of the CDR3: TGTGCCAGCAGCTCAGACAGGGTCTATGGCTACACCTTC. It yields the protein CASSSDRVYGYTF. The entire variable domain, with the rest obtained from reference TRBV5-4 and TRBJ1-2, is as follows: ETGVTQSPTHLIKTRGQQVTLRCSSQSGHNTVSWYQQALGQGPQFIFQYYREEENGRGNFPPRFSGLQFPNYSSELNVNALELDDSALYLCASSSDRVYGYTFGSGTRLTVV.

V usage is TRBV4-2 and J usage is TRBJ2-3, with TRBD2 matching over 11 bases. CDR1 is LGHNA, CDR2 YNFKEQ, per germline. J was trimmed by 4 bases and V by 6 bases; bases with no gene match: 3. This CDR3 comprises 14 residues. The chain's CDR3 is CASRTTSGADTQYF. DNA for the CDR3: TGTGCCAGCAGGACGACTAGCGGGGCAGATACGCAGTATTTT.

The chain uses TRBV5-1 and TRBJ2-7, with 8 bases fitting TRBD1. The CDR3 length is 15 residues. From germline, CDR1 is SGHRS and CDR2 YFSETQ. V trimming: 0 bases; J trimming: 3 bases; junction bases outside the gene matches: 5. CDR3 region: CASSLVPGQDYEQYF. CDR3 DNA: TGCGCCAGCAGCTTGGTACCGGGACAGGACTACGAGCAGTACTTC.

J is TRBJ1-1 and V is TRBV12-3 or TRBV12-4, with D possibly being TRBD1 (6 bases). The germline V and J ends were trimmed by 6 bases and 1 base, with 9 bases remaining between them. The CDR3 is 13 residues long. The CDR3 region has the DNA TGTGCCAGCAGCAAGACAGGGAACACTGAAGCTTTCTTT. This encodes CASSKTGNTEAFF.

The V and J genes are TRBV6-5 and TRBJ2-2; tentative D call: TRBD1 (5 bases). V lost 6 bases and J lost 2, with 10 bases in between. CDR3 length: 14 amino acids. CDR1 is MNHEY, CDR2 SVGAGI, per germline. CDR3 sequence: CASRRDSNTGELFF. CDR3 DNA: TGTGCCAGCAGGCGAGACAGTAACACCGGGGAGCTGTTTTTT.

The genes are TRBV19 and TRBJ1-5; TRBD1 is a possible D gene (5 bases). Germline CDR1 reads LNHDA; CDR2 reads SQIVND (reference sequence). The CDR3 runs to 15 residues. The V gene lost 10 bases and the J gene lost 7 bases, with 23 bases spanning the gap. The CDR3 spells CATSPGVASYQPQHF. CDR3 nucleotide sequence: TGTGCCACCAGCCCGGGGGTAGCAAGTTACCAGCCCCAGCATTTT.

This clone was seen a handful of times. The genes are TRBV4-3 and TRBJ2-7; 7 positions agree with TRBD1. Germline-derived CDR1 and CDR2 are LGHNA and YSLEER. V lost 0 bases and J lost 0; bases outside the gene matches: 2. CDR3 length equals 15 residues. The CDR3 DNA reads TGCGCCAGCAGCCAAGAGACAGGGAACTCCTACGAGCAGTACTTC. As protein: CASSQETGNSYEQYF.

The gene calls are TRBV10-2 and TRBJ1-2, with D tentatively TRBD1 (5 bases). The ends were cut back, 8 bases at V and 6 bases at J, with 13 bases in the middle. The germline V gene encodes CDR1 WSHSY and CDR2 SAAADI. This CDR3 region has 12 residues. The CDR3 loop reads CASGWQGDGYTF. CDR3 DNA: TGCGCCAGCGGTTGGCAGGGCGATGGCTACACCTTC.

This clone came up a few times. The rearrangement joins TRBV27 to TRBJ2-3, with D possibly matching TRBD2 (6 bases). This CDR3 has 14 amino acids. Germline-derived CDR1 and CDR2 are MNHEY and SMNVEV (reference sequence). Trimming took off 2 bases at V and 4 bases at J, with 10 bases between the two ends. The CDR3 here is CASSLIAEADTQYF. CDR3 DNA: TGTGCCAGCAGTTTAATAGCGGAGGCAGATACGCAGTATTTT.

V usage is TRBV7-9 and J usage is TRBJ2-1, with 7 bases identical to TRBD1. CDR1 and CDR2 (germline): SEHNR, FQNEAQ (reference sequence). The CDR3 is 15 amino acids. V shed 4 bases, J shed 0 bases, and the junction held 3 bases outside the gene matches. The CDR3 DNA reads as TGTGCCAGCAGCTCGACAGGGAACTCCTACAATGAGCAGTTCTTC. It specifies CASSSTGNSYNEQFF.

V gene TRBV29-1 combines with J gene TRBJ2-1; TRBD1 matches at 8 bases. This CDR3 comprises 16 residues. Germline assignment: CDR1 SQVTM and CDR2 ANQGSEA. V lost 7 bases to trimming and J lost 5 bases; unmatched junction nucleotides: 16. The CDR3 loop reads CSGEGDPGGSNNEQFF. CDR3 DNA: TGCAGCGGCGAGGGGGACCCAGGGGGCTCGAACAATGAGCAGTTCTTC.

DNA of the CDR3: TGTGCCAGAAGCTTGGTTTGGGCGGGACAGGGGATATATAGCAATCAGCCCCAGCATTTT. Protein product: CARSLVWAGQGIYSNQPQHF. The rearrangement uses TRBV5-3 and TRBJ1-5; TRBD1 aligns across 10 bases. TRBV5-3 is identified as an open reading frame with a role that is uncertain. V dropped 0 bases and J dropped 0; count of bases not matched to a gene: 12. This CDR3 comprises 20 residues.

The chain recombines TRBV18 with TRBJ1-1, with D possibly being TRBD1 (6 bases). Trimming cost V 3 bases and J 2 bases, with 10 bases left between them. The CDR3 loop spans 14 amino acids. The germline gives CDR1 KGHSH, CDR2 LQKENI. CDR3 in amino acids: CASSPVQGNTEAFF. The CDR3 DNA reads as TGTGCCAGCTCACCTGTACAGGGAAACACTGAAGCTTTCTTT.

The V gene is TRBV10-3, the J gene TRBJ1-6; maybe TRBD1 (5 bases). Per the germline V gene, CDR1 is ENHRY and CDR2 is SYGVKD. This CDR3 spans 13 amino acids. Trimming pared 11 bases from V and 7 bases from J, leaving 15 bases between. The CDR3 DNA follows: TGTGCCCCCGGACACCCAAAAAATTCACCCCTCCACTTT. Translation gives CAPGHPKNSPLHF.

V usage is TRBV6-1 and J usage is TRBJ2-7; 8 nucleotides match TRBD1. CDR1 and CDR2 from the germline V gene are MNHNS and SASEGT. Germline trimming cut 1 base from V and 2 bases from J; bases unmatched to any gene: 4. The CDR3 sequence is 15 residues long. CDR3 protein: CASSEGTGWTYEQYF. DNA of the CDR3: TGTGCCAGCAGTGAAGGGACAGGGTGGACCTACGAGCAGTACTTC.

This chain connects TRBV29-1 to TRBJ1-2; 8 bases are a match to TRBD1. The germline V gene has CDR1 SQVTM and CDR2 ANQGSEA. Trimming at V came to 3 bases and at J to 4 bases, leaving 7 bases not matched to a gene. The CDR3 extends over 14 amino acids. This CDR3 is CSVDSAGGLYGYTF. The CDR3 DNA is TGCAGCGTTGACTCGGCAGGGGGCCTCTATGGCTACACCTTC. The variable domain in full, with the rest retrieved from reference TRBV29-1 and TRBJ1-2, is SAVISQKPSRDICQRGTSLTIQCQVDSQVTMMFWYRQQPGQSLTLIATANQGSEATYESGFVIDKFPISRPNLTFSTLTVSNMSPEDSSIYLCSVDSAGGLYGYTFGSGTRLTVV.

This sequence joins TRBV4-3 and TRBJ2-7; TRBD1 matches 9 bases. Germline V CDR1 and CDR2: LGHNA, YSLEER. V dropped 0 bases and J dropped 4; count of bases not matched to a gene: 7. The CDR3 length is 16 residues. The CDR3 spells CASSQEGTGIVYEQYF. CDR3 sequence (DNA): TGCGCCAGCAGCCAAGAGGGGACAGGGATTGTGTACGAGCAGTACTTC.

In this sample, this clone turned up once. V and J are TRBV6-5 and TRBJ1-1; no reliable D call. This CDR3 contains 15 residues. Trimming pared 7 bases from V and 4 bases from J, leaving 19 bases between. The V gene's germline CDR1 is MNHEY and CDR2 SVGAGI. CDR3 residues: CASTVNPYGSTEAFF. CDR3 coding DNA: TGTGCCAGCACCGTCAACCCCTACGGTAGCACTGAAGCTTTCTTT.

The V gene is TRBV3-1 (or the pseudogene TRBV3-2), the J gene TRBJ2-2, with 9 bases aligning to TRBD2. The ends lost 6 bases at V and 7 bases at J; junction bases unmatched: 6. Germline values: CDR1 LGHDT, CDR2 YNNKEL (reference sequence). This CDR3 has 14 amino acids. CDR3 in DNA: TGTGCCAGCAGGCGGGAGGGCCCGGTCGGGGAGCTGTTTTTT. Translating it yields CASRREGPVGELFF.

V and J are TRBV7-3 and TRBJ2-1; 11 bases match TRBD2. This CDR3 spans 14 amino acids. Germline V gene lookup returns CDR1 SGHTA and CDR2 FQGTGA. Trimming removed 5 bases from V and 7 bases from J; junction bases left unmatched: 4. The chain's CDR3 is CASSTGLAANEQFF. The CDR3 DNA is TGTGCCAGCAGCACGGGACTAGCGGCGAATGAGCAGTTCTTC.

In its sample, this clone was seen a few times. The CDR3 region is CASRRTSGSADTQYF. The CDR3 DNA sequence: TGTGCCAGCCGTAGAACCAGCGGGAGTGCAGATACGCAGTATTTT. This chain connects TRBV6-4 to TRBJ2-3; 8 nucleotides line up with TRBD2. Germline CDR1 and CDR2: MRHNA and SNTAGT. With 8 bases clipped from V and 4 bases from J, the junction kept 11 bases outside the gene matches. The CDR3 spans 15 residues.

The V call is TRBV6-2 or TRBV6-3, the J call TRBJ2-7; D is ambiguous. Germline V gives CDR1 MNHEY, CDR2 SVGEGT. Trimming took 7 bases from V and 3 from J, leaving 16 bases between them. This CDR3 contains 14 residues. In DNA, the CDR3 is TGTGCCAGCACCCCCTCTTACGTCGGCTACGAGCAGTACTTC. This codes for CASTPSYVGYEQYF.

This chain connects TRBV10-3 to TRBJ2-1; 7 positions match TRBD1. Trimming removed 5 bases from V and 12 bases from J; junction bases left unmatched: 7. This CDR3 spans 12 amino acids. Germline lookup yields CDR1 ENHRY and CDR2 SYGVKD. In nucleotides, the CDR3 is TGTGCCATCAGTTCAGGGGGTCTAGGGCAGTTCTTC. Protein product: CAISSGGLGQFF.